The text below deals with one T cell receptor beta chain. Which antigen it targets is not known. No much larger clonotype is one base removed from it; base qualities were not supplied. The sample is drawn from a study of shared clonotypes between healthy human individuals (dated by TCRdb to about 2020). Regarding the complete study: A few men and a couple of women, aged 18 to 49 years, made up the cohort. To increase sequencing depth and limit assay-specific biases, TCR repertoire library preparation and sequencing were carried out by different laboratories using diverse techniques. Each donor's leukapheresis produced roughly between about 0.9 and 9.5 billion PBMCs. For each donor, CD4 naive and CD4 memory were each run on three plates, CD8 naive on two plates, and CD8 memory on one plate. Blood TCR repertoires of about five healthy adults were deeply sequenced to estimate repertoire size and the extent of clonotype sharing between individuals. Broad study findings and their caveats: Across four donors, approximately 4.6% of naive CD4, approximately 3.5% of naive CD8, around 2.5% of memory CD4, and approximately 0.4% of memory CD8 clonotypes were shared. Incomplete sequencing was indicated by rarefaction of sorted-subset datasets, despite the large sequencing depth. Sampling was restricted to blood, and TCR repertoires in tissue are likely to differ from TCR repertoires in blood. Naive subsets generally had larger estimated clonotype richness than memory subsets did. The genetic and exposure-history diversity represented was limited by the small number of donors. Compared with non-shared clonotypes, the clonotypes found in all four sorted-subset donors had higher generation probabilities. Pairwise subsampling indicated that sequencing depth was expected to affect the degree of clonotype sharing among donors.

Healthy HIV-negative adults with no recently reported acute infections or vaccinations were included as donors. All donors were Caucasian adults living in Nashville, Tennessee, USA. Magnetic negative selection was used to enrich CD4+ T cells, after which naive cells were positively selected on CD45RA and the negative fraction became the memory subset. Blood was obtained by leukapheresis, after which PBMCs were separated by Ficoll-Histopaque density gradient centrifugation and cryopreserved in liquid nitrogen vapor phase. Analytical flow cytometry was used to check the purity and quantity of each magnetically sorted T cell population. Genomic DNA was isolated from every sorted fraction and measured by UV absorbance on a Nanodrop 2000c. Using the deep immunoSEQ assay, TCR CDR3 regions were amplified from genomic DNA by multiplex PCR. Genomic DNA extracted from each cell subset was distributed evenly over all wells of several immunoSEQ 96-well plates, and each plate served as one replicate. For sorted subsets, approximately 210 ng genomic DNA, equal to tens of thousands of T cell genomes, was loaded into each replicate PCR. The purified libraries were quantified using a Qubit 3.0 fluorometer, sized with a Bioanalyzer 2100, and then quantified again using the KAPA Library Quantification kit. Every immunoSEQ 96-well plate was sequenced on a dedicated single-read 150-cycle Illumina NextSeq 550 flow cell. For the original study's pipeline: Because the immunoSEQ output included only junctional sequences and no quality scores, the filtering could not be the same as the filtering used for full-length reads. To assign V/J genes and CDR3, sequences were annotated using PyIR, a Python wrapper for IgBLAST v1.9, with IMGT germline references. Reads were removed for weak V/J assignments (E-value above 1e-6), missing CDR3, stop codons, out-of-frame junctions, or ambiguous translated residues. V3J clonotypes were defined by identical inferred V gene, J gene, and CDR3 amino acid sequence. Percentage overlap between repertoires was calculated by dividing the number of shared unique clonotypes by the size of the smaller repertoire. RTK rarefaction, the Chao1 estimator, and Recon v2.1 estimates of unobserved clonotypes were used to assess repertoire richness. Generation probabilities were computed with OLGA for all TCRbeta clonotypes obtained by the gDNA method from four donors. TCRdb retrieved this table from immuneACCESS and kept in-frame rearrangements only. Not all clones are present; in checked studies, unresolved V genes account for under half, and no reason is known for the remainder. V, J and clone size were drawn from that table, and D and trimming were deduced from the DNA. Within this sample are 2 million to 2.5 million clones, with approximately 96% of them counted one time only. Around 0.13% of the sample goes to the ten largest clones.

The junction shows trimming of 6 bases on V and 6 bases on J, and the gene matches do not reach 15 bases of it. CDR3 length: 16 amino acids, cysteine to phenylalanine. The kept DNA is CDR3 alone, 48 bases in frame from the first base. Via the germline V gene, CDR1 is MDHEN and CDR2 SYDVKM. This receptor was identified in a man between 18 and 35 years old in good health. Material for sequencing was naive CD4+ T cells sorted from blood. What the cell subset or site label conveys for this sample: CD45RA+ positively selected. This receptor chain uses TRBV28 and TRBJ2-5, with 8 central nucleotides matching TRBD2. The DNA reads as follows: TGTGCCAGCAGCCGGACATTCGGCGGGGGGAGTCAGACCCAGTACTTC. This gives the protein CASSRTFGGGSQTQYF.